This record covers a single TCR beta chain. The antigen is undetermined. These data belong to a study of T cell repertoires in cytomegalovirus infection. One entry per CDR3 protein results from TCRdb running MiXCR on the reads. The data show hundreds of thousands of distinct CDR3 sequences, 33% seen once. CDR3 length equals 17 residues. Germline V gene lookup returns CDR1 MDHEN and CDR2 SYDVKM. Trimming removed 2 bases from V and 3 bases from J, with 18 bases in between. The V and J genes are TRBV28 and TRBJ2-3; perhaps TRBD1 as D (7 bases). This TCR derives from a human donor in good health (CMV status not recorded). Some clones in this sample may be carry-over from other donors' samples. Material: cultured PBMCs, obtained from culture after CMV antigen stimulation. CDR3 DNA: TGTGCCAGCAGTTTAGTGGGGCAGGGGGGAAGGACAGATACGCAGTATTTT. The encoded protein is CASSLVGQGGRTDTQYF.